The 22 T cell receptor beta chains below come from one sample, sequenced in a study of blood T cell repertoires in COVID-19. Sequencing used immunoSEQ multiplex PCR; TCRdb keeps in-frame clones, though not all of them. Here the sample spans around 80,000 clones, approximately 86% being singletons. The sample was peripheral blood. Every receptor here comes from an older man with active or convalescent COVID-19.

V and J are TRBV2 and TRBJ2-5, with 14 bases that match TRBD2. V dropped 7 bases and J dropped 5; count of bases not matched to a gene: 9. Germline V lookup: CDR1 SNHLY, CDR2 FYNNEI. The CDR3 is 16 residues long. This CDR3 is CASTPGLAGAGETQYF. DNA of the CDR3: TGTGCCAGCACCCCGGGACTAGCGGGGGCCGGGGAGACCCAGTACTTC.

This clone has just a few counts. CDR3 DNA: TGTGCCAGCAGCTTAGCAGGGGCTGGTGCCCATACGCAGTATTTT. Translating gives CASSLAGAGAHTQYF. This chain uses TRBV7-9 with TRBJ2-3; D perhaps matches TRBD1 (5 bases). The CDR3 has 15 residues. CDR1 and CDR2 (germline): SEHNR, FQNEAQ (reference sequence). The germline V and J ends were trimmed by 0 bases and 7 bases, with 14 bases remaining between them.

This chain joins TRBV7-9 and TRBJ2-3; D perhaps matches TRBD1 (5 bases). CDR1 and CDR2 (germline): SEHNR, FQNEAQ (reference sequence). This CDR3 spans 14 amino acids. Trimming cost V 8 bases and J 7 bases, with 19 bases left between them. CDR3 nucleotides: TGTGCCAGCGTATGGGGCTCAGAGGTGTATACGCAGTATTTT. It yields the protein CASVWGSEVYTQYF.

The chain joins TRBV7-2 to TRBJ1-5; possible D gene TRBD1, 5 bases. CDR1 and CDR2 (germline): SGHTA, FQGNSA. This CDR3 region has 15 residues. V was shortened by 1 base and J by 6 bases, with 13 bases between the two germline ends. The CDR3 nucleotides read TGTGCCAGCAGCTTAGGCCCCAGGGCTACTCAGCCCCAGCATTTT. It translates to CASSLGPRATQPQHF.

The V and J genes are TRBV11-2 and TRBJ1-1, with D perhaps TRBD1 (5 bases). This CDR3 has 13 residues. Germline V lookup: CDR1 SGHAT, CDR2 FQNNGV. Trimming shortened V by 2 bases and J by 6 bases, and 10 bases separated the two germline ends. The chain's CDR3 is CASSLRQGAEAFF. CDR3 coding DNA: TGTGCCAGCAGCTTAAGGCAGGGCGCTGAAGCTTTCTTT.

CDR3 coding DNA: TGTGCCAGCAGTTTATTCGGACAGGGACGGTATGGCTACACCTTC. This encodes CASSLFGQGRYGYTF. V usage is TRBV27 and J usage is TRBJ1-2; TRBD1 aligns across 8 bases. The germline gives CDR1 MNHEY, CDR2 SMNVEV (reference sequence). The CDR3 contains 15 residues. V gave up 1 base and J gave up 5 bases; unmatched junction bases: 6.

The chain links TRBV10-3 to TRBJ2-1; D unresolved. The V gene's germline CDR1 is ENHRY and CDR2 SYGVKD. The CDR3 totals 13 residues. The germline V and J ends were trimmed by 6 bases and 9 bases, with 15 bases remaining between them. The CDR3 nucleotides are TGTGCCATCAGCCCCCGAGAGGCGAGTGAGCAGTTCTTC. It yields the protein CAISPREASEQFF.

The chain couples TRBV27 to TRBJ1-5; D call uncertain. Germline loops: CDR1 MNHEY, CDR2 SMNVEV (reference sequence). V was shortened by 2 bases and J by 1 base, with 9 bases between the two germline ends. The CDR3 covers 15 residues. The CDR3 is CASSLRGFSNQPQHF. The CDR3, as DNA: TGTGCCAGCAGTTTACGGGGTTTCAGCAATCAGCCCCAGCATTTT.

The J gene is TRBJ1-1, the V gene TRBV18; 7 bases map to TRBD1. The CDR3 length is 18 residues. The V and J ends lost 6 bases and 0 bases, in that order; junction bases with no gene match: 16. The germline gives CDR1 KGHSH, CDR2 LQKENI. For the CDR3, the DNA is TGTGCCAGCTCGTGGATGCCAGGGGGTTCGACTGTGAACACTGAAGCTTTCTTT. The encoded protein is CASSWMPGGSTVNTEAFF.

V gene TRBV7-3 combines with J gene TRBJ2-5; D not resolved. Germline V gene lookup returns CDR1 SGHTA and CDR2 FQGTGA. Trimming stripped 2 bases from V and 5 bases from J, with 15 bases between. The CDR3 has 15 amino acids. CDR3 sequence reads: CASSLAGLMGETQYF. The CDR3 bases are TGTGCCAGCAGCTTAGCAGGATTAATGGGTGAGACCCAGTACTTC.

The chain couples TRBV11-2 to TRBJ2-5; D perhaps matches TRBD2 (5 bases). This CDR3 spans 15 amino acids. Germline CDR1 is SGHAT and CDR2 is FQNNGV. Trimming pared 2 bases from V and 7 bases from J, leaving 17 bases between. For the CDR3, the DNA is TGTGCCAGCAGCTTAAGTACTCACCCTGAGGGGACCCAGTACTTC. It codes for CASSLSTHPEGTQYF.

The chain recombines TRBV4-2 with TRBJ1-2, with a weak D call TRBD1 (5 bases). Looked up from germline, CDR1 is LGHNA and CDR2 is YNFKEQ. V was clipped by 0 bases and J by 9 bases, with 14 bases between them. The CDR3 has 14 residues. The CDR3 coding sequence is TGTGCCAGCAGCCAAGAACAGGAATATAGTAGCTACACCTTC. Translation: CASSQEQEYSSYTF.

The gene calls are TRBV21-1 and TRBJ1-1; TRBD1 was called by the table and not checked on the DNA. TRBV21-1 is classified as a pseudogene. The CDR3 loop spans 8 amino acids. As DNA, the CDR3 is TGTGCCAGCCCCATGTCTTTCTTT. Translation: CASPMSFF.

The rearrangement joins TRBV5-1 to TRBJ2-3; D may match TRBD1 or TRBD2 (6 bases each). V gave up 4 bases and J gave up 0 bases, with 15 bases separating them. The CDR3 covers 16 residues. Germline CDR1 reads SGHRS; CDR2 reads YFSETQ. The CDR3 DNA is TGCGCCAGCAGCGTGGAGGGGGACGGCAGCACAGATACGCAGTATTTT. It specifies CASSVEGDGSTDTQYF.

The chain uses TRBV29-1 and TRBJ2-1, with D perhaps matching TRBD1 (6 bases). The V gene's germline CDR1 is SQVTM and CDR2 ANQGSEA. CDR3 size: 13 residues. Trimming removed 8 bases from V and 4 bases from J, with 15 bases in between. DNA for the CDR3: TGCAGCTGCCAGGGGATGGGTTACAATGAGCAGTTCTTC. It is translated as CSCQGMGYNEQFF.

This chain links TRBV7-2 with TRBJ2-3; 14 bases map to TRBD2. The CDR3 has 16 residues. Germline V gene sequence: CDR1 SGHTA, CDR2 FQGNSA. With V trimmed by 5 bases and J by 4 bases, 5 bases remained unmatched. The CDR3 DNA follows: TGTGCCAGCAGCATGGGACTAGCGGGAGTCGCAGATACGCAGTATTTT. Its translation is CASSMGLAGVADTQYF.

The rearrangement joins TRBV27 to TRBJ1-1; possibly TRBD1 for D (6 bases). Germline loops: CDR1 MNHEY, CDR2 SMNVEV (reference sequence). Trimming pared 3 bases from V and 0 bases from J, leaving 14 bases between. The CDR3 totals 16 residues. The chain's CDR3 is CASSLRPGQMNTEAFF. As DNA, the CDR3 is TGTGCCAGCAGTTTGAGACCGGGACAAATGAACACTGAAGCTTTCTTT.

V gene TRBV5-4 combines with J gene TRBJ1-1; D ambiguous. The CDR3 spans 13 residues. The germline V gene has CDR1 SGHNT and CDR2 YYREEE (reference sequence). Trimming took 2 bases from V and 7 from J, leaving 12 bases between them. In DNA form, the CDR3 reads TGTGCCAGCAGCTTTACTCAATCTAATGAAGCTTTCTTT. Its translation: CASSFTQSNEAFF.

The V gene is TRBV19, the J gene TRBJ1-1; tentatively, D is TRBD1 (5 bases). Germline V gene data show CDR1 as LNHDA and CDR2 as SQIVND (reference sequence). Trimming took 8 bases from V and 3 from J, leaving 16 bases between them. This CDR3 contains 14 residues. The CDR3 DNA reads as TGTGCCAGTTCAGCAGGGATTTTGGACACTGAAGCTTTCTTT. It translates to CASSAGILDTEAFF.

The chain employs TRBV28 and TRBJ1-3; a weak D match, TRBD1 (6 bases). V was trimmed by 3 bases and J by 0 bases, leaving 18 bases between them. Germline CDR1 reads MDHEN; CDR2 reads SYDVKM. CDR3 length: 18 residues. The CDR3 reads CASSLGGAGRISGNTIYF. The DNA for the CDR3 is TGTGCCAGCAGTTTGGGGGGGGCGGGTCGCATCTCTGGAAACACCATATATTTT.

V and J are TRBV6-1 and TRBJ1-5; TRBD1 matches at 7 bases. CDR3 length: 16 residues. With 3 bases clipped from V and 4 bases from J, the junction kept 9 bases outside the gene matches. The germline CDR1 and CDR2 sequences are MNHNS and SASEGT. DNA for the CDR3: TGTGCCAGCAGTGACGTGGTGGGCAGGGGGAATCAGCCCCAGCATTTT. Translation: CASSDVVGRGNQPQHF.

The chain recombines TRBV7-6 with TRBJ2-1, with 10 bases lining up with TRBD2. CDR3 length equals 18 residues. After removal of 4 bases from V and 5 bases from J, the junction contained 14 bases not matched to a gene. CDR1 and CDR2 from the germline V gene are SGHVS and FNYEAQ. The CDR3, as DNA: TGTGCCAGCAGCTCCGACAATCGTCTACTAGCGGGAAACAATGAGCAGTTCTTC. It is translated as CASSSDNRLLAGNNEQFF.